These 23 T cell receptor beta chains came from one sample sequenced in a study of blood T cell repertoires in COVID-19. Assay used: immunoSEQ multiplex PCR; TCRdb lists only in-frame clones, some missing. Of roughly 200,000 clones listed, around 82% are singletons. Sequencing input: PBMCs or T cells enriched from blood (not recorded which). The receptor source for this set is a woman aged 55-70 years with acute COVID-19.

V and J are TRBV5-4 and TRBJ1-1; the D gene is possibly TRBD1 (6 bases). The germline V gene encodes CDR1 SGHNT and CDR2 YYREEE (reference sequence). Trimming took off 4 bases at V and 4 bases at J, with 14 bases between the two ends. The CDR3 loop spans 14 amino acids. The CDR3 DNA sequence: TGTGCCAGCAGCGCCAAACAGGGTTTCACTGAAGCTTTCTTT. Its protein product is CASSAKQGFTEAFF.

In this sample, this clone turned up many times. The chain is built from TRBV11-2 and TRBJ2-3; 9 nucleotides align to TRBD2. V trimming: 5 bases; J trimming: 6 bases; junction bases outside the gene matches: 6. CDR3 length: 14 residues. The germline gives CDR1 SGHAT, CDR2 FQNNGV. This chain's CDR3 is CASSPAGGPDTQYF. CDR3 sequence (DNA): TGTGCCAGCAGCCCCGCGGGGGGGCCCGATACGCAGTATTTT.

This chain connects TRBV7-8 to TRBJ1-1; 10 nucleotides agree with TRBD1. The CDR3 sequence is 17 residues long. With V trimmed by 5 bases and J by 4 bases, 13 bases remained unmatched. CDR1 and CDR2 from the germline V gene are SGHVS and FQNEAQ. CDR3 in amino acids: CASSLRDRGFPSTEAFF. As DNA, the CDR3 is TGTGCCAGCAGCCTCCGGGACAGGGGATTCCCCAGCACTGAAGCTTTCTTT.

This sequence joins TRBV28 and TRBJ2-5, with D tentatively TRBD1 (5 bases). The CDR3 runs 14 residues. Germline CDR1 is MDHEN and CDR2 is SYDVKM. V lost 5 bases and J lost 5, with 15 bases in between. CDR3 protein: CASSTLQVLETQYF. The CDR3, as DNA: TGTGCCAGCAGTACACTACAGGTATTGGAGACCCAGTACTTC.

With regard to this clone: Other nucleotide sequences in the sample specify the same CDR3. CDR3 in DNA: TGTGCCAGCAGTTCGAGCGGCAATCAGCCCCAGCATTTT. Translation gives CASSSSGNQPQHF. The chain links TRBV6-5 to TRBJ1-5; unclear D gene. The germline V and J ends were trimmed by 4 bases and 2 bases, with 6 bases remaining between them. This CDR3 is built from 13 residues. The germline V gene encodes CDR1 MNHEY and CDR2 SVGAGI.

The V gene is TRBV6-5, the J gene TRBJ2-3; 7 nucleotides align to TRBD1. Germline CDR1 is MNHEY and CDR2 is SVGAGI. The CDR3 length is 16 residues. J was trimmed by 10 bases and V by 0 bases; bases with no gene match: 13. The CDR3 spells CASSYSLSGGSGSQYF. In DNA form, the CDR3 reads TGTGCCAGCAGTTACTCGTTGTCAGGGGGAAGCGGATCGCAGTATTTT.

The chain uses TRBV27 and TRBJ1-4; 9 nucleotides match TRBD1. The V gene's germline CDR1 is MNHEY and CDR2 SMNVEV (reference sequence). This CDR3 comprises 16 residues. V lost 6 bases, J lost 0 bases, and 5 bases stayed unmatched. The CDR3 bases are TGTGCCAGCAGGAGGGACAGGGAAACAACTAATGAAAAACTGTTTTTT. It specifies CASRRDRETTNEKLFF.

V is TRBV2 and J is TRBJ2-7; 9 nucleotides align to TRBD1. The V gene end was trimmed by 5 bases and the J gene end by 7 bases; junction bases not matched to a gene: 9. Germline assignment: CDR1 SNHLY and CDR2 FYNNEI. The CDR3 loop spans 14 amino acids. CDR3 DNA sequence: TGTGCCAGCAGTACTGGACAGGGGATCGGGGAGCAGTACTTC. It is translated as CASSTGQGIGEQYF.

The genes are TRBV11-2 and TRBJ1-1, with unresolved D. This CDR3 has 14 amino acids. Trimming took off 8 bases at V and 3 bases at J, with 16 bases between the two ends. Germline V gives CDR1 SGHAT, CDR2 FQNNGV. The CDR3 protein is CASVLGRVDTEAFF. The CDR3 nucleotides are TGTGCCAGCGTCCTGGGGAGGGTAGACACTGAAGCTTTCTTT.

This clone was counted between two and nine times. The chain recombines TRBV13 with TRBJ2-5; weak D call: TRBD2 (5 bases). Trimming took 1 base from V and 5 from J, leaving 14 bases between them. Germline V CDR1 and CDR2: PRHDT, FYEKMQ (reference sequence). The CDR3 has 15 amino acids. The chain's CDR3 is CASSLAVRAGETQYF. The CDR3 DNA reads as TGTGCCAGCAGCTTAGCGGTGAGGGCCGGGGAGACCCAGTACTTC. Combining the CDR3 with reference TRBV13 and TRBJ2-5 gives the whole variable domain AAGVIQSPRHLIKEKRETATLKCYPIPRHDTVYWYQQGPGQDPQFLISFYEKMQSDKGSIPDRFSAQQFSDYHSELNMSSLELGDSALYFCASSLAVRAGETQYFGPGTRLLVL.

This chain links TRBV2 with TRBJ1-5, with 7 nucleotides matching TRBD1. V lost 1 base to trimming and J lost 4 bases; unmatched junction nucleotides: 4. The V gene's germline CDR1 is SNHLY and CDR2 FYNNEI. The CDR3 runs 15 residues. CDR3 protein: CASSEGGTANQPQHF. The CDR3, as DNA: TGTGCCAGCAGTGAAGGAGGGACAGCTAATCAGCCCCAGCATTTT.

The chain recombines TRBV30 with TRBJ2-1; TRBD2 is a possible D gene (5 bases). This CDR3 contains 14 residues. Germline V gene sequence: CDR1 GTSNPN, CDR2 SVGIG (reference sequence). The ends were cut back, 2 bases at V and 8 bases at J, with 16 bases in the middle. DNA of the CDR3: TGTGCCTGGAGTCGGGGTAAAACGGGCGATGAGCAGTTCTTC. The encoded protein is CAWSRGKTGDEQFF.

The gene calls are TRBV2 and TRBJ2-2; 7 nucleotides agree with TRBD2. J lost 6 bases, V lost 4 bases, and 8 bases had no gene match. CDR1 is SNHLY, CDR2 FYNNEI, per germline. The CDR3 has 15 residues. CDR3 coding DNA: TGTGCCAGCAGTGTGCTAGCGGTGAAGGCCGGGGAGCTGTTTTTT. Encoded protein: CASSVLAVKAGELFF.

The CDR3: CSASNTGTGGYNEQFF. CDR3 nucleotides: TGCAGTGCTAGTAATACCGGGACAGGGGGCTACAATGAGCAGTTCTTC. V and J are TRBV20-1 and TRBJ2-1; 11 positions agree with TRBD1. Unmatched junction bases numbered 7, after V lost 3 bases and J lost 3 bases. CDR1 and CDR2 (germline): DFQATT, SNEGSKA (reference sequence). CDR3 length: 16 residues.

V usage is TRBV10-3 and J usage is TRBJ2-3; 11 bases align to TRBD2. From germline, CDR1 is ENHRY and CDR2 SYGVKD. This CDR3 has 14 residues. Unmatched junction bases numbered 3, after V lost 5 bases and J lost 5 bases. The CDR3 nucleotides are TGTGCCATCAGTCTAGCGGGGGGTGGAGATACGCAGTATTTT. Translating it yields CAISLAGGGDTQYF.

The rearrangement joins TRBV6-2 or TRBV6-3 to TRBJ2-7; possible D gene TRBD1, 5 bases. Trimming removed 2 bases from V and 2 bases from J, with 16 bases in between. Germline V gives CDR1 MNHEY, CDR2 SVGEGT. The CDR3 has 16 amino acids. CDR3 loop: CASSYGAHRTTYEQYV. CDR3 DNA sequence: TGTGCCAGCAGTTACGGGGCCCACAGGACGACCTACGAGCAGTACGTC.

The chain joins TRBV4-1 to TRBJ2-2, with TRBD1 as a possible D gene (6 bases). V gave up 1 base and J gave up 12 bases, with 12 bases separating them. Germline CDR1 reads MGHRA; CDR2 reads YSYEKL. This CDR3 contains 13 residues. The CDR3 sequence: CASSQGGRPKLFF. CDR3 bases: TGCGCCAGCAGCCAAGGGGGGCGCCCCAAGCTGTTTTTT.

The V and J genes are TRBV3-1 (or the pseudogene TRBV3-2) and TRBJ1-3, with 9 bases fitting TRBD1. CDR3 length: 17 residues. Trimming at V came to 2 bases and at J to 0 bases, leaving 5 bases not matched to a gene. The germline V gene encodes CDR1 LGHDT and CDR2 YNNKEL (reference sequence). The CDR3 reads CASSQMDRGVSGNTIYF. CDR3 bases: TGTGCCAGCAGCCAAATGGACAGGGGAGTCTCTGGAAACACCATATATTTT.

The gene calls are TRBV6-2 or TRBV6-3 and TRBJ2-7; 8 nucleotides line up with TRBD1. The V segment lost 6 bases and the J segment 6 bases; nucleotides outside the gene matches: 13. Germline loops: CDR1 MNHEY, CDR2 SVGEGT. This CDR3 has 15 residues. Here the CDR3 DNA reads TGTGCCAGCAGCGACCTAGAGGACAGGGAAACCGAGCAGTACGTC. Amino acids: CASSDLEDRETEQYV.

The rearrangement links TRBV7-8 to TRBJ2-2, with 7 bases identical to TRBD1. CDR1 is SGHVS and CDR2 is FQNEAQ in the germline V gene. With V trimmed by 4 bases and J by 0 bases, 2 bases remained unmatched. The CDR3 runs 15 residues. The CDR3 sequence is CASSSQGANTGELFF. As DNA, the CDR3 is TGTGCCAGCAGCTCCCAGGGGGCGAACACCGGGGAGCTGTTTTTT.

The gene calls are TRBV6-5 and TRBJ1-2; 9 positions match TRBD1. Germline values: CDR1 MNHEY, CDR2 SVGAGI. This CDR3 contains 13 residues. V gave up 8 bases and J gave up 4 bases; unmatched junction bases: 5. This CDR3 is CASVGTGIYGYTF. The CDR3 coding sequence is TGTGCCAGCGTGGGGACAGGGATCTATGGCTACACCTTC.

The V call is TRBV27, the J call TRBJ1-5, with 12 positions matching TRBD1. The germline gives CDR1 MNHEY, CDR2 SMNVEV (reference sequence). This CDR3 is 19 amino acids long. Germline trimming cut 2 bases from V and 2 bases from J; bases unmatched to any gene: 10. The CDR3 nucleotides are TGTGCCAGCAGTTTAGCGGGACAGGGGGCGCGTGTCGGCAATCAGCCCCAGCATTTT. It yields the protein CASSLAGQGARVGNQPQHF.

V and J are TRBV5-1 and TRBJ2-7, with 12 bases that match TRBD1. From germline, CDR1 is SGHRS and CDR2 YFSETQ. CDR3 length: 15 amino acids. Trimming at V came to 5 bases and at J to 6 bases, leaving 9 bases not matched to a gene. CDR3 protein: CASSSRGQGASEQYF. CDR3 bases: TGCGCCAGCAGTTCGAGGGGACAGGGGGCGAGCGAGCAGTACTTC.